One and the same sample provided the 11 T cell receptor beta chains below, sequenced in a study of molecular identifiers for immune sequencing clone quantification. TCRdb analysed the PCR reads with MiXCR anew, one entry per CDR3 protein. The table includes approximately 500,000 distinct CDR3 sequences, around 23% detected once. Sequenced: naive CD8+ T cells from blood, with Jurkat cell RNA spiked in. Regarding subset: FACS-sorted CD8+CD4-CCR7+CD45RA+ naive T cells. These receptor sequences come from a human donor in good health. Some libraries in this study had Jurkat cell RNA spiked in.

Turning to this clonotype: Because the CDR3 is missing its conserved closing phenylalanine or tryptophan, this is likely a read error. The chain couples TRBV7-9 to TRBJ1-4; D gene ambiguous. CDR1 SEHNR and CDR2 FQNEAQ come from the germline V gene (reference sequence). There are 11 residues in the CDR3. V was trimmed by 1 base and J by 7 bases, leaving 1 base between them. CDR3 nucleotides: TGTGCCAGCAGCTTAGTTGAAAAACTGTTTCTT. This gives the protein CASSLVEKLFL.

Only a few counts were recorded for this clonotype. This chain connects TRBV27 to TRBJ1-5, with D perhaps TRBD1 (5 bases). The CDR3 is 16 amino acids. V was clipped by 0 bases and J by 0 bases, with 9 bases between them. Germline CDR1 is MNHEY and CDR2 is SMNVEV (reference sequence). CDR3 sequence (DNA): TGTGCCAGCAGTTTATCGGGACTGAATAGCAATCAGCCCCAGCATTTT. Translation gives CASSLSGLNSNQPQHF.

This clonotype has at least ten counts. This sequence joins TRBV5-1 and TRBJ2-7; D uncertain. Germline values: CDR1 SGHRS, CDR2 YFSETQ. Trimming cost V 2 bases and J 2 bases, with 8 bases left between them. The length of the CDR3 is 13 residues. The CDR3 region is CASSLLPAYEQYF. The CDR3 coding sequence is TGCGCCAGCAGCTTACTACCAGCCTACGAGCAGTACTTC.

The V call is TRBV3-1, the J call TRBJ2-3; 9 bases are shared with TRBD1. CDR1 is LGHDT, CDR2 YNNKEL, per germline (reference sequence). Trimming at V came to 0 bases and at J to 8 bases, leaving 6 bases not matched to a gene. This CDR3 is 15 amino acids long. The CDR3 loop reads CASSQDGQGIGTQYF. CDR3 DNA sequence: TGTGCCAGCAGCCAAGACGGACAGGGGATAGGTACGCAGTATTTT.

This clonotype was counted many times. V is TRBV6-1 and J is TRBJ1-1, with 7 nucleotides matching TRBD1. The CDR3 covers 14 residues. Trimming removed 6 bases from V and 0 bases from J; junction bases left unmatched: 4. CDR1 is MNHNS and CDR2 is SASEGT in the germline V gene. CDR3 nucleotide sequence: TGTGCCAGCAGGGACAGGAACATGAACACTGAAGCTTTCTTT. As protein: CASRDRNMNTEAFF.

This clonotype was seen repeatedly, ten times or more. The chain combines TRBV12-3 or TRBV12-4 with TRBJ2-5; 8 nucleotides agree with TRBD1. The CDR3 spans 17 residues. V lost 3 bases to trimming and J lost 1 base; unmatched junction nucleotides: 10. The CDR3 DNA sequence: TGTGCCAGCAGTTTGACCAGGGGGCGCGTAGCCCAAGAGACCCAGTACTTC. Its protein is CASSLTRGRVAQETQYF.

Note on this clonotype: Given the absence of the conserved phenylalanine or tryptophan at the CDR3 end, a read error is likely. This chain uses TRBV7-9 with TRBJ1-1, with D possibly TRBD1 on 5 matching bases. The V gene lost 1 base and the J gene lost 10 bases, with 16 bases spanning the gap. This CDR3 spans 14 amino acids. In germline, CDR1 is SEHNR, CDR2 FQNEAQ (reference sequence). CDR3 sequence: CASSLGDTLRGAFC. The CDR3 DNA sequence: TGTGCCAGCAGCTTAGGTGACACTCTAAGGGGAGCTTTCTGT.

This clonotype was counted at least ten times. This chain joins TRBV4-3 and TRBJ2-7, with 9 bases lining up with TRBD2. The CDR3 length is 16 residues. Losses at the gene ends were 4 bases for V and 7 bases for J; bases not matched to a gene: 14. The germline V gene encodes CDR1 LGHNA and CDR2 YSLEER. The CDR3 reads CASSPTHPGLAMEQYF. The CDR3 region has the DNA TGCGCCAGCAGCCCCACCCATCCGGGACTAGCTATGGAGCAGTACTTC.

As regards this clonotype: This clone may be a read error of a much larger clone one base away. The DNA is omitted, as the CDR3 cannot be located on it reliably, and the CDR3 follows TCRdb's listing. V gene TRBV30 combines with J gene TRBJ2-1; TRBD1, the table's D call, was not compared with the DNA. The CDR3 length equals 10 residues, ends included. Per the germline V gene, CDR1 is GTSNPN and CDR2 is SVGIG (reference sequence). The CDR3 spells CAWGQGSKLF.

About this clonotype: This sequence may be a read error, since a much larger clone differs from it by one base. V and J are TRBV2 and TRBJ2-3; no clear D gene. Germline V gene data show CDR1 as SNHLY and CDR2 as FYNNEI. The CDR3 has 16 amino acids. CDR3 nucleotides: TGTGCCAGCGGTGAAGCGCTTTTCGGGAGCACAGATACGCAGTATTTT. Translation gives CASGEALFGSTDTQYF.

Note on this clonotype: At one end, the junction sequence differs from germline, possibly due to a read error. V gene TRBV9 combines with J gene TRBJ2-7; TRBD1 matches 7 bases. CDR1 and CDR2 from the germline V gene are SGDLS and YYNGEE. CDR3 length equals 14 residues. The CDR3 nucleotides read TGTGACAGCAGCCCCTCGGGACAGAGTTACGAGCAGTACTTC. It is translated as CDSSPSGQSYEQYF. Complete variable domain (other parts from reference TRBV9 and TRBJ2-7): DSGVTQTPKHLITATGQRVTLRCSPRSGDLSVYWYQQSLDQGLQFLIQYYNGEERAKGNILERFSAQQFPDLHSELNLSSLELGDSALYFCDSSPSGQSYEQYFGPGTRLTVT.